What follows describes a single TCR beta chain. No cognate antigen has been identified for it. Base qualities are not recorded, but no much larger clone differs from it by a single base. Counted from cysteine to phenylalanine, this CDR3 has 13 amino acids. CDR3 DNA is the only sequence kept; it has 39 bases, read in frame from the first base. V is pared back by 11 bases and J by 4 bases, with 17 bases lying between the germline termini. Via the germline V gene, CDR1 is SGHAT and CDR2 FQNNGV. TCRbeta CDR3 regions were amplified from genomic DNA by means of the immunoSEQ Assay, a bias-controlled multiplex PCR. In the original analysis: Nucleated cell counts per sample were estimated from amplification of reference gene primers within the assay. Sequence reads were collapsed and filtered to measure the absolute abundance of every unique TCRbeta CDR3 rearrangement. For each sample, productive Simpson clonality was calculated as the square root of Simpson's diversity index over productive rearrangements. TCRdb obtained this table from immuneACCESS and retained in-frame rearrangements with V and J assigned. These tables miss some clones; where compared with another copy, unresolved V genes account for less than half of the shortfall, and the remainder is unexplained. Clonal size and the V and J genes are those of that table, whereas D and trimming came from the DNA. The sample contains 220,000 or so clones, less than 85% of them found a single time. Of the sample, 3.6% falls within the top ten clones.

The data were taken from a study of blood T cell repertoires in COVID-19 (TCRdb year 2020). Regarding the study in general: Collaborator samples came from the United States, Italy and Spain and covered acute and convalescent phases of COVID-19. Subjects who had been exposed to COVID-19, were actively infected with it, or had recovered from it provided the deeply sampled blood TCRbeta repertoires that made up the dataset. The repertoires were released in a freely available public database intended as a resource for research on the immune response to SARS-CoV-2. Where HLA class I and class II types were available, the types were taken from metadata supplied by the sample provider, not from assay-based typing. A de-identified subject ID, COVID-19 status, age in years and sex were almost always included in the sample metadata. The material from the prospective study consisted of cDNA or gDNA derived from T cells, B-cell-depleted T cells, or PBMCs. The samples were drawn from two sources: the first 160 participants of the ongoing ImmuneRACE study, and 1,254 subjects contributed by 6 global collaborators.

The paper as a whole reports these results and caveats: The quantity of clinical and demographic metadata differed by source and by participant and was supplied without curation.

Whole blood was collected in K2EDTA tubes by collaborating institutions according to the institutions' own protocols. Collaborator samples were shipped for TCRbeta analysis as frozen whole blood, isolated PBMCs, or DNA extracted from either sample type. The specimen sequenced was peripheral blood. This sequence uses TRBV11-2 and TRBJ1-2, with no confidently assigned D gene. The TCR comes from an elderly woman with acute or convalescent COVID-19. At the DNA level, the sequence is TGTGCCCGTGATCCAGGAAGCCTCTATGGCTACACCTTC. This encodes CARDPGSLYGYTF. Reference TRBV11-2 and TRBJ1-2 genes cover what lies past the CDR3, so the full variable domain is EAGVAQSPRYKIIEKRQSVAFWCNPISGHATLYWYQQILGQGPKLLIQFQNNGVVDDSQLPKDRFSAERLKGVDSTLKIQPAKLEDSAVYLCARDPGSLYGYTFGSGTRLTVV.